This T cell receptor beta chain was sequenced during a study of T-cell reconstitution after alpha-beta-depleted transplantation in children. Study results and caveats: Several patients had high TCRbeta diversity at day 60; it came from surviving recipient T cells and thymic progenitors. Hyperexpanded clones declined; after one year, newly produced T cells mostly supplied diversity. Expanded clones from the graft, numbering several hundred, reportedly supplied alpha-beta T cells about two months after transplant.

This CDR3 is built from 14 residues. V shed 3 bases and J shed 7 bases, with 15 bases lying between them. Per the germline V gene, CDR1 is DFQATT and CDR2 is SNEGSKA (reference sequence). Researchers prepared the TCRbeta library using unique molecular identifiers, the study reports. TCRdb passed the PCR reads through MiXCR, listing each CDR3 protein once. The repertoire includes 45,000 to 55,000 distinct CDR3 sequences, nearly 9.5% of them detected once, and 27% sits in the top ten. Comments on this clonotype: Its antigen remains unidentified.

The V call is TRBV20-1, the J call TRBJ1-4; maybe TRBD1 (5 bases). The sequencing here drew on PBMCs, mostly from graft donor cells, taken 60 days after TCRalphabeta/CD19-depleted stem cell transplant. This receptor was obtained from a male patient between 2 and 15 years old who had a stem cell transplant for chronic granulomatous disease, so the T cells may come from the graft donor. The chain's CDR3 is CSASRLQVIEKLFF. CDR3 DNA: TGCAGTGCTAGCCGGCTACAGGTGATTGAAAAACTGTTTTTT.